Listed below are T cell receptor beta chains from one sample, sequenced in a study of T cell responses to AZD1222 COVID-19 vaccine. Assay used: immunoSEQ multiplex PCR; TCRdb lists only in-frame clones, some missing. Here the sample spans roughly 100,000 clones, over 80% being singletons. The specimen comprised peripheral blood, sampled on day 0 of AZD1222 vaccination. The receptors were sampled from an adult in good health. CDR3s include the opening cysteine and the closing phenylalanine or tryptophan. A D gene is named only where the DNA matches it firmly. The size entry is marked missing in some rows and otherwise reads once, few, many or a size class.

d_gene,v_gene,j_gene,abundance,CDR3aa,CDR3nt
NA,TRBV7-8,TRBJ1-4,NA,CASSIAGTENEKLFF,TGTGCCAGCAGCATAGCCGGGACGGAGAATGAAAAACTGTTTTTT
NA,TRBV12-5,TRBJ2-7,NA,CASGPGTGHYEQYF,TGTGCTAGTGGTCCCGGGACGGGCCATTACGAGCAGTACTTC
NA,TRBV25-1,TRBJ2-7,NA,CASDGAGSYEQYF,TGTGCCAGCGACGGAGCAGGGTCCTACGAGCAGTACTTC
TRBD2,TRBV19,TRBJ2-1,NA,CASHPLGSGGADEQFF,TGTGCCAGTCACCCCCTCGGTAGCGGGGGGGCCGATGAGCAGTTCTTC
NA,TRBV19,TRBJ2-2,NA,CASSPGSRGTGELFF,TGTGCCAGTAGTCCTGGTAGCAGAGGCACCGGGGAGCTGTTTTTT
TRBD1,TRBV19,TRBJ1-1,NA,CASSPRDRATEAFF,TGTGCCAGTAGTCCCCGGGACAGGGCCACTGAAGCTTTCTTT
TRBD1,TRBV5-5,TRBJ1-4,NA,CASHQDRVNEKLFF,TGTGCCAGCCACCAGGACAGGGTTAATGAAAAACTGTTTTTT
NA,TRBV12-5,TRBJ2-1,few,CASGLVARGGNEQFF,TGTGCTAGTGGTTTGGTAGCGCGGGGTGGGAATGAGCAGTTCTTC
NA,TRBV3-1/TRBV3-2,TRBJ2-1,few,CASSQDRAAVSHNEQFF,TGTGCCAGCAGCCAAGATAGGGCTGCAGTATCACACAATGAGCAGTTCTTC
TRBD2,TRBV3-1/TRBV3-2,TRBJ2-5,NA,CASSQDWGGRYSAETQYF,TGTGCCAGCAGCCAAGATTGGGGGGGGAGATATTCGGCGGAGACCCAGTACTTC
NA,TRBV6-1,TRBJ1-3,NA,CASSETGSTGNTIYF,TGTGCCAGCAGTGAAACAGGATCCACTGGAAACACCATATATTTT
NA,TRBV18,TRBJ1-2,NA,CASSTPGGLYGYTF,TGTGCCAGCTCAACGCCTGGCGGGCTCTATGGCTACACCTTC
TRBD1,TRBV5-8,TRBJ2-1,once,CASSLARTGAYNEQFF,TGTGCCAGCAGCTTGGCCCGGACAGGAGCCTACAATGAGCAGTTCTTC
TRBD1,TRBV6-5,TRBJ2-7,NA,CASRPPSGQNYEQYF,TGTGCCAGCAGGCCCCCCTCGGGACAGAACTACGAGCAGTACTTC
TRBD1,TRBV18,TRBJ1-6,NA,CASSLRTGGADSPLHF,TGTGCCAGCTCACTCCGGACAGGGGGCGCGGATTCACCCCTCCACTTT
TRBD2,TRBV9,TRBJ2-7,NA,CASSNRLAGVNEQYF,TGTGCCAGCAGCAACAGACTAGCGGGAGTGAACGAGCAGTACTTC
NA,TRBV5-1,TRBJ2-3,NA,CASSLAGTDTQYF,TGCGCCAGCAGCTTGGCCGGGACAGATACGCAGTATTTT
NA,TRBV10-2,TRBJ1-3,NA,CASRGSGAGNTIYF,TGCGCCAGCAGGGGATCAGGGGCTGGAAACACCATATATTTT
TRBD1,TRBV27,TRBJ2-4,NA,CASSWTGERNIQYF,TGTGCCAGCAGCTGGACAGGGGAGAGAAACATTCAGTACTTC
NA,TRBV6-6,TRBJ2-4,once,CASSYGGELAKNIQYF,TGTGCCAGCAGTTACGGTGGAGAGCTAGCCAAAAACATTCAGTACTTC
NA,TRBV18,TRBJ1-2,NA,CASSPPPGTYGYTF,TGTGCCAGCTCACCACCGCCAGGGACCTATGGCTACACCTTC
NA,TRBV7-8,TRBJ2-1,NA,CASSPYHEQFF,TGTGCCAGCAGCCCATACCATGAGCAGTTCTTC
NA,TRBV5-1,TRBJ2-7,NA,CASSLQPGTASYEQYF,TGCGCCAGCAGCTTGCAACCCGGGACGGCGTCCTACGAGCAGTACTTC
NA,TRBV12-3/TRBV12-4,TRBJ1-4,NA,CASRGTNEKLFF,TGTGCCAGCAGGGGGACTAATGAAAAACTGTTTTTT
NA,TRBV4-3,TRBJ1-6,NA,CASSQVDTGSSYNSPLHF,TGCGCCAGCAGCCAAGTGGACACAGGGAGCTCCTATAATTCACCCCTCCACTTT
TRBD1,TRBV7-9,TRBJ1-2,NA,CASSLEGDREVEGYTF,TGTGCCAGCAGCCTCGAGGGGGACAGGGAGGTGGAGGGCTACACCTTC
NA,TRBV28,TRBJ1-5,NA,CASTSGSNSNQPQHF,TGTGCCAGCACCTCGGGGAGTAATAGCAATCAGCCCCAGCATTTT
NA,TRBV12-2,TRBJ1-2,NA,CASRVRDRVPEIYTF,TGTGCAAGTCGCGTGAGGGACAGGGTTCCGGAGATCTACACCTTC
NA,TRBV19,TRBJ2-4,NA,CASGGGLLAKNIQYF,TGTGCCAGTGGTGGAGGGTTACTAGCCAAAAACATTCAGTACTTC
NA,TRBV18,TRBJ1-5,NA,CASSPGTKSNQPQHF,TGTGCCAGCTCACCTGGGACAAAAAGCAATCAGCCCCAGCATTTT
NA,TRBV13,TRBJ2-5,NA,CASSPGQFQETQYF,TGTGCCAGCAGCCCAGGACAGTTCCAAGAGACCCAGTACTTC
TRBD2,TRBV3-1/TRBV3-2,TRBJ2-5,NA,CASSQGASGETQYF,TGTGCCAGCAGCCAAGGGGCTAGCGGAGAGACCCAGTACTTC
NA,TRBV27,TRBJ2-1,NA,CASSLGRYEQFF,TGTGCCAGCAGTTTAGGGCGCTATGAGCAGTTCTTC
NA,TRBV7-8,TRBJ1-5,NA,CASSLEGQPQHF,TGTGCCAGCAGCTTAGAGGGCCAGCCCCAGCATTTT
TRBD2,TRBV28,TRBJ2-7,NA,CASSFTGGRAYEQYF,TGTGCCAGCAGTTTCACGGGAGGGCGTGCTTACGAGCAGTACTTC
NA,TRBV6-5,TRBJ1-2,NA,CASSYSGPLTDGYTF,TGTGCCAGCAGTTACTCGGGCCCACTAACGGATGGCTACACCTTC
NA,TRBV11-2,TRBJ1-1,few,CASSLRQGTEAFF,TGTGCCAGCAGCTTACGGCAGGGCACTGAAGCTTTCTTT
TRBD1,TRBV11-2,TRBJ2-5,NA,CASRRGQNIETQYF,TGTGCCAGCAGAAGGGGACAGAACATAGAGACCCAGTACTTC
TRBD1,TRBV5-1,TRBJ1-2,NA,CASSLAEGQGNGYTF,TGCGCCAGCAGCTTGGCCGAGGGACAGGGGAATGGCTACACCTTC
NA,TRBV11-3,TRBJ2-1,NA,CASSLERGCNEQFF,TGTGCCAGCAGCTTAGAAAGAGGTTGCAATGAGCAGTTCTTC
NA,TRBV18,TRBJ1-1,NA,CASSPPVIGRGPGAFF,TGTGCCAGCTCACCACCAGTTATCGGGAGGGGCCCGGGAGCTTTCTTT
TRBD1,TRBV5-4,TRBJ1-2,NA,CASSRDRGATNYGYTF,TGTGCCAGCAGCCGAGACAGGGGAGCTACTAACTATGGCTACACCTTC
TRBD2,TRBV5-6,TRBJ2-7,NA,CASSLGLAGTSYEQYF,TGTGCCAGCAGCTTGGGACTAGCGGGGACCTCCTACGAGCAGTACTTC
NA,TRBV20-1,TRBJ1-2,once,CSALYYGYTF,TGCAGTGCTTTATACTATGGCTACACCTTC
NA,TRBV16,TRBJ1-1,NA,CASSRTGMNTEAFF,TGTGCCAGCAGCCGCACAGGGATGAACACTGAAGCTTTCTTT
TRBD1,TRBV2,TRBJ1-6,NA,CASSYRGLGSPLHF,TGTGCCAGCAGTTACAGGGGGCTCGGTTCACCCCTCCACTTT
NA,TRBV10-3,TRBJ2-7,NA,CAISESDSYEQYF,TGTGCCATCAGTGAATCTGACTCCTACGAGCAGTACTTC
NA,TRBV10-3,TRBJ2-1,once,CAISAKGGLYEQFF,TGTGCCATCAGTGCGAAGGGAGGATTGTATGAGCAGTTCTTC
TRBD1,TRBV7-9,TRBJ1-1,NA,CASSPGGGDEAFF,TGTGCCAGCAGTCCAGGGGGCGGCGATGAAGCTTTCTTT
NA,TRBV29-1,TRBJ2-3,NA,CSVWADTQYF,TGCAGCGTATGGGCAGATACGCAGTATTTT
TRBD1,TRBV19,TRBJ2-7,NA,CASSRGQMSYEQYF,TGTGCCAGTAGTCGGGGACAGATGTCCTACGAGCAGTACTTC
NA,TRBV28,TRBJ1-2,NA,CASSLVRTGYTF,TGTGCCAGCAGTTTGGTACGTACTGGCTACACCTTC